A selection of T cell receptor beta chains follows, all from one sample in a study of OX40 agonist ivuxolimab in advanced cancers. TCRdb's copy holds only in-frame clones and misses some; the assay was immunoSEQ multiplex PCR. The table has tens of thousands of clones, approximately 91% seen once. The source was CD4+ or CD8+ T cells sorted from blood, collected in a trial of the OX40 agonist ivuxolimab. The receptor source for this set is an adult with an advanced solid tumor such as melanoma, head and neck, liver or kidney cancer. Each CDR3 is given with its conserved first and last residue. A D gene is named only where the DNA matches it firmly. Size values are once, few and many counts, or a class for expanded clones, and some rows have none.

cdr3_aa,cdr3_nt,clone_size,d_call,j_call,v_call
CASGFTGSTDTQYF,TGTGCTAGTGGTTTCACAGGGAGCACAGATACGCAGTATTTT,.,.,TRBJ2-3,TRBV12-5
CASSQSGGLSYEQYF,TGCGCCAGCAGCCAAAGCGGGGGCCTCTCCTACGAGCAGTACTTC,.,TRBD2,TRBJ2-7,TRBV4-1
CASSVVAGEGYTF,TGTGCCAGCAGCGTAGTCGCAGGCGAGGGCTACACCTTC,.,.,TRBJ1-2,TRBV9
CASSELLGQEDGYEQYF,TGTGCCAGCAGCGAGTTATTGGGACAAGAGGACGGCTACGAGCAGTACTTC,.,.,TRBJ2-7,TRBV5-4
CASSTSGQGIPYEQYF,TGTGCCAGTAGTACTTCGGGACAGGGGATCCCATACGAGCAGTACTTC,.,TRBD1,TRBJ2-7,TRBV19
CASTPERYTEAFF,TGTGCCAGCACCCCTGAGAGATACACTGAAGCTTTCTTT,.,.,TRBJ1-1,TRBV7-9
CASRDPQGDGYTF,TGTGCCAGCAGGGATCCGCAGGGGGATGGCTACACCTTC,.,TRBD1,TRBJ1-2,TRBV6-1
CASSIDSNHYNEQFF,TGTGCCAGCAGCATCGACTCGAACCATTACAATGAGCAGTTCTTC,.,.,TRBJ2-1,TRBV6-5
CASSPPDREGNQPQHF,TGTGCCAGCAGCCCCCCGGACAGGGAAGGCAATCAGCCCCAGCATTTT,.,TRBD1,TRBJ1-5,TRBV5-8
CASGRGTGGDSPLHF,TGTGCCAGCGGACGGGGTACAGGGGGGGATTCACCCCTCCACTTT,once,TRBD1,TRBJ1-6,TRBV11-1
CASSDPGTGYEQYF,TGTGCCAGCAGTGACCCAGGGACAGGCTACGAGCAGTACTTC,.,TRBD1,TRBJ2-7,TRBV6-1
CASSLEYWDGNSNQPQHF,TGTGCCAGCAGCTTGGAATACTGGGACGGAAATAGCAATCAGCCCCAGCATTTT,.,.,TRBJ1-5,TRBV11-2
CASSPNGRRLSNQPQHF,TGTGCCAGCAGCCCGAACGGTCGGCGGTTGAGCAATCAGCCCCAGCATTTT,.,.,TRBJ1-5,TRBV7-3
CASSYGRGEQYF,TGTGCCAGCAGTTACGGGAGGGGCGAGCAGTACTTC,few,TRBD2,TRBJ2-7,TRBV6-5
CASSLSVGGRSGYTF,TGTGCCAGCAGTTTATCTGTCGGGGGGCGGAGTGGCTACACCTTC,.,.,TRBJ1-2,TRBV27
CASTLGLAWVNEQFF,TGTGCCAGCACCCTTGGACTAGCGTGGGTCAATGAGCAGTTCTTC,.,TRBD2,TRBJ2-1,TRBV6-5
CASSQDGRVGTEAFF,TGCGCCAGCAGCCAAGACGGGCGCGTTGGCACTGAAGCTTTCTTT,.,.,TRBJ1-1,TRBV4-3
CASSADPTDRENSPLHF,TGTGCCAGCAGTGCGGACCCGACGGACAGGGAAAATTCACCCCTCCACTTT,.,TRBD1,TRBJ1-6,TRBV27
CASSWRPGRVSEQYF,TGTGCCAGCAGCTGGCGCCCGGGGCGTGTGTCCGAGCAGTACTTC,.,.,TRBJ2-7,TRBV7-8
CASRRNFGPSNYGYTF,TGTGCCAGCAGGAGGAACTTTGGTCCCTCTAACTATGGCTACACCTTC,.,.,TRBJ1-2,TRBV21-1
CAISESITEYGYTF,TGTGCCATCAGTGAGTCCATAACCGAATATGGCTACACCTTC,.,.,TRBJ1-2,TRBV10-3
CASSWDRSTNEKLFF,TGCGCCAGCAGCTGGGACAGATCAACTAATGAAAAACTGTTTTTT,.,TRBD1,TRBJ1-4,TRBV5-1
CASSYWGTNTGELFF,TGTGCCAGCAGTTACTGGGGGACGAACACCGGGGAGCTGTTTTTT,.,.,TRBJ2-2,TRBV6-5
CASSPDSTLYSNQPQHF,TGTGCCAGCAGCCCCGACAGTACCTTGTATAGCAATCAGCCCCAGCATTTT,.,.,TRBJ1-5,TRBV7-2
CASSPRSGGTDTQYF,TGTGCCAGCAGCCCCCGCAGCGGGGGTACAGATACGCAGTATTTT,.,TRBD2,TRBJ2-3,TRBV11-2
CASSRQGAVAFF,TGTGCCAGCAGCAGACAGGGGGCTGTCGCTTTCTTT,.,.,TRBJ1-1,TRBV21-1